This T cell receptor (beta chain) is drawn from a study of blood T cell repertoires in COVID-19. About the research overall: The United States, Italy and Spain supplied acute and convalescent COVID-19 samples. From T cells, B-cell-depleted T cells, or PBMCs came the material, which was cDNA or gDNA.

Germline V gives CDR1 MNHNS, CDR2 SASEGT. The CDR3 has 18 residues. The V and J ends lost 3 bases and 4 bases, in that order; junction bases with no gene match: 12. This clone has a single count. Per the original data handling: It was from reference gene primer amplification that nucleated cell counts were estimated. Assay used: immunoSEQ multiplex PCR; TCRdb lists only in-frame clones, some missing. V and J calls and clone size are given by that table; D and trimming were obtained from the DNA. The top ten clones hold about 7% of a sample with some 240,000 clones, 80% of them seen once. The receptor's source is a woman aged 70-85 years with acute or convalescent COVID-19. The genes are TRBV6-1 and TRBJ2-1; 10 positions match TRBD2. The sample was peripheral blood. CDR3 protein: CASSERVVAGGLYNEQFF. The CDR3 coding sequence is TGTGCCAGCAGTGAGCGCGTTGTAGCGGGGGGCCTATACAATGAGCAGTTCTTC.